What follows are 27 T cell receptor beta chains derived from one specimen sequenced in a study of blood T cell repertoires in COVID-19. Data came from immunoSEQ multiplex PCR; TCRdb stores just in-frame clones and leaves some out. The data show 110,000 or so clones, around 90% seen once. Source material: peripheral blood. Receptors originate from a human donor in a cohort sampled during active COVID-19.

V gene TRBV19 combines with J gene TRBJ1-2, with D unresolved. CDR1 LNHDA and CDR2 SQIVND come from the germline V gene (reference sequence). There are 13 residues in the CDR3. V was shortened by 6 bases and J by 8 bases, with 16 bases between the two germline ends. The CDR3 nucleotides are TGTGCCAGTAGCAGAACAGCTCTCCCAGGCTACACCTTC. Translated: CASSRTALPGYTF. The whole variable domain, remainder taken from reference TRBV19 and TRBJ1-2, is DGGITQSPKYLFRKEGQNVTLSCEQNLNHDAMYWYRQDPGQGLRLIYYSQIVNDFQKGDIAEGYSVSREKKESFPLTVTSAQKNPTAFYLCASSRTALPGYTFGSGTRLTVV.

The chain links TRBV5-4 to TRBJ2-5; 13 positions match TRBD2. J gave up 4 bases and V 3 bases, and 6 bases lay outside the gene matches. The germline CDR1 and CDR2 sequences are SGHNT and YYREEE (reference sequence). The CDR3 loop spans 16 amino acids. The CDR3 coding sequence is TGTGCCAGCAGCTCACTAGCGGGGGGGCAGTCAGAGACCCAGTACTTC. This translates into CASSSLAGGQSETQYF.

The rearrangement links TRBV6-1 to TRBJ2-7, with D possibly matching TRBD1 (6 bases). Trimming took off 1 base at V and 0 bases at J, with 13 bases between the two ends. Germline V CDR1 and CDR2: MNHNS, SASEGT. This CDR3 contains 16 residues. Here the CDR3 DNA reads TGTGCCAGCAGTGAAGATTCAGGGGATAGCTCCTACGAGCAGTACTTC. Its protein is CASSEDSGDSSYEQYF.

The J gene is TRBJ2-1, the V gene TRBV4-1, with D maybe TRBD1 (6 bases). The CDR3 is 19 amino acids. Germline CDR1 reads MGHRA; CDR2 reads YSYEKL. V lost 1 base, J lost 0 bases, and 19 bases lay in between. This CDR3 is CASSQVTRGSGASYNEQFF. CDR3 DNA sequence: TGCGCCAGCAGCCAAGTTACCAGGGGTTCAGGGGCCTCCTACAATGAGCAGTTCTTC.

The chain joins TRBV6-2 or TRBV6-3 to TRBJ1-3; D is uncertain. The CDR3 is 18 residues long. The V end lost 3 bases, the J end lost 2 bases, and 20 bases lay between the germline ends. The germline V gene has CDR1 MNHEY and CDR2 SVGEGT. CDR3 DNA: TGTGCCAGCAGTTATCGACCTTGGAGGGCGTTTACTGGAAACACCATATATTTT. It yields the protein CASSYRPWRAFTGNTIYF.

This chain uses TRBV7-2 with TRBJ2-5; possibly TRBD2 for D (5 bases). CDR1 and CDR2 (germline): SGHTA, FQGNSA. The ends were cut back, 1 base at V and 1 base at J, with 7 bases in the middle. The CDR3 spans 14 residues. CDR3 nucleotides: TGTGCCAGCAGCTTAGATGCGGGCCAAGAGACCCAGTACTTC. Translating gives CASSLDAGQETQYF.

CDR3 amino acids: CASRLAGGFTGELFF. For the CDR3, the DNA is TGTGCCAGCAGACTAGCGGGAGGGTTTACCGGGGAGCTGTTTTTT. V is TRBV19 and J is TRBJ2-2, with 14 nucleotides matching TRBD2. Germline lookup yields CDR1 LNHDA and CDR2 SQIVND (reference sequence). J was trimmed by 5 bases and V by 9 bases; bases with no gene match: 5. The CDR3 length is 15 residues.

About this clone: Other DNA sequences in the same sample also yield this CDR3. This CDR3 reads CASSQDPGGNQPQHF. The CDR3 DNA is TGCGCCAGCAGCCAAGATCCCGGGGGGAATCAGCCCCAGCATTTT. V usage is TRBV4-1 and J usage is TRBJ1-5; D is possibly TRBD1 (5 bases). Trimming took 0 bases from V and 4 from J, leaving 10 bases between them. The CDR3 has 15 residues. The germline V gene has CDR1 MGHRA and CDR2 YSYEKL.

The V call is TRBV7-2, the J call TRBJ2-3; tentatively, D is TRBD2 (6 bases). The CDR3 consists of 17 residues. The germline V gene encodes CDR1 SGHTA and CDR2 FQGNSA. V shed 0 bases and J shed 4 bases, with 17 bases lying between them. CDR3: CASSLAVLSGAADTQYF. The CDR3 bases are TGTGCCAGCAGCTTAGCCGTTCTTAGCGGCGCAGCAGATACGCAGTATTTT. Variable domain in full (rest from reference TRBV7-2 and TRBJ2-3): GAGVSQSPSNKVTEKGKDVELRCDPISGHTALYWYRQSLGQGLEFLIYFQGNSAPDKSGLPSDRFSAERTGGSVSTLTIQRTQQEDSAVYLCASSLAVLSGAADTQYFGPGTRLTVL.

The chain combines TRBV28 with TRBJ2-5, with no clear D. Looked up from germline, CDR1 is MDHEN and CDR2 is SYDVKM. V lost 5 bases and J lost 5, with 15 bases in between. CDR3 length: 14 residues. CDR3 DNA sequence: TGTGCCAGCAGTCCCACCTGGGCGCGCGAGACCCAGTACTTC. This gives the protein CASSPTWARETQYF.

This chain uses TRBV23-1 with TRBJ1-4; no clear D gene. TRBV23-1 is an ORF, with its function uncertain. Trimming removed 0 bases from V and 0 bases from J, with 17 bases in between. The CDR3 contains 19 residues. DNA for the CDR3: TGCGCCAGCAGTCAATCGAGGCGGCTCCCCGGGGCAACTAATGAAAAACTGTTTTTT. Translation: CASSQSRRLPGATNEKLFF.

This chain connects TRBV27 to TRBJ1-1, with D tentatively TRBD1 (5 bases). CDR1 is MNHEY, CDR2 SMNVEV, per germline (reference sequence). V lost 1 base, J lost 1 base, and 19 bases lay in between. CDR3 length: 18 residues. As DNA, the CDR3 is TGTGCCAGCAGTTTATATTCCCTTCCGGGGGTCGAGAACACTGAAGCTTTCTTT. As protein: CASSLYSLPGVENTEAFF.

This sequence joins TRBV28 and TRBJ2-5; 7 nucleotides match TRBD2. V was pared by 5 bases and J by 5 bases, with 8 bases of the junction left unmatched. This CDR3 is 14 amino acids long. Germline CDR1 and CDR2: MDHEN and SYDVKM. As DNA, the CDR3 is TGTGCCAGCAGTCCCGTAACTAGCGTTGAGACCCAGTACTTC. Amino acid sequence: CASSPVTSVETQYF.

The chain links TRBV7-9 to TRBJ2-3; D may be TRBD2 (6 bases). With 1 base removed from V and 10 bases from J, the gap between germline ends came to 12 bases. CDR3 length: 13 residues. CDR1 and CDR2 (germline): SEHNR, FQNEAQ (reference sequence). In DNA, the CDR3 is TGTGCCAGCAGCTTAGGGAGGGCAGCTCCGCAGTATTTT. Encoded protein: CASSLGRAAPQYF.

This CDR3 reads CASSLAGRGGFDYGYTF. In DNA form, the CDR3 reads TGTGCCAGCAGTTTAGCCGGAAGGGGGGGTTTTGACTATGGCTACACCTTC. The V call is TRBV28, the J call TRBJ1-2; tentative D call: TRBD1 (6 bases). V was cut by 2 bases and J by 3 bases, with 19 bases left in between. CDR3 size: 17 residues. From germline, CDR1 is MDHEN and CDR2 SYDVKM.

The chain has TRBV7-7 and TRBJ2-2, with 8 bases lining up with TRBD1. After removal of 5 bases from V and 4 bases from J, the junction contained 6 bases not matched to a gene. CDR3 size: 15 residues. Germline V gene data show CDR1 as SSHAT and CDR2 as FNYEAQ (reference sequence). The CDR3: CASSPRTGPTGELFF. The CDR3 bases are TGTGCCAGCAGCCCAAGGACAGGGCCCACCGGGGAGCTGTTTTTT.

The gene calls are TRBV9 and TRBJ1-2; D is uncertain. V was pared by 2 bases and J by 3 bases, with 14 bases between. Germline values: CDR1 SGDLS, CDR2 YYNGEE. This CDR3 comprises 15 residues. CDR3 DNA sequence: TGTGCCAGCAGCGTCGGGGAGAGCCTTCACTATGGCTACACCTTC. Translation: CASSVGESLHYGYTF.

The chain has TRBV2 and TRBJ1-6; TRBD1 matches 7 bases. The germline CDR1 and CDR2 sequences are SNHLY and FYNNEI. V trimming: 6 bases; J trimming: 6 bases; junction bases outside the gene matches: 14. The CDR3 extends over 17 amino acids. This CDR3 is CASSKNRGSSSNSPLHF. DNA for the CDR3: TGTGCCAGCAGCAAGAACAGGGGCTCGTCGAGTAATTCACCCCTCCACTTT.

The chain recombines TRBV7-2 with TRBJ2-5; 14 bases agree with TRBD2. CDR3 length equals 16 residues. CDR1 SGHTA and CDR2 FQGNSA come from the germline V gene. The junction had 6 bases not matched to a gene; V was cut back by 5 bases and J by 4 bases. CDR3 in amino acids: CASSATSGRGPETQYF. CDR3 coding DNA: TGTGCCAGCAGCGCGACTAGCGGGAGGGGCCCAGAGACCCAGTACTTC.

The rearrangement uses TRBV6-5 and TRBJ1-2; TRBD1 matches 7 bases. Trimming removed 4 bases from V and 7 bases from J; junction bases left unmatched: 9. The CDR3 length is 14 residues. Germline V gene lookup returns CDR1 MNHEY and CDR2 SVGAGI. The DNA of the CDR3 is TGTGCCAGCAGTTTTACAGGGGACACCGGTGGCTACACCTTC. The encoded protein is CASSFTGDTGGYTF.

This sequence joins TRBV7-2 and TRBJ1-1; 7 nucleotides agree with TRBD1. Trimming removed 4 bases from V and 2 bases from J; junction bases left unmatched: 10. This CDR3 is built from 16 residues. Germline-derived CDR1 and CDR2 are SGHTA and FQGNSA. CDR3 sequence: CASSSRLTGVNTEAFF. The DNA of the CDR3 is TGTGCCAGCAGCTCACGACTTACAGGGGTTAACACTGAAGCTTTCTTT.

The genes are TRBV7-3 and TRBJ2-5; the D gene is possibly TRBD2 (7 bases). The ends were cut back, 2 bases at V and 4 bases at J, with 11 bases in the middle. The CDR3 is made up of 14 amino acids. Germline V gives CDR1 SGHTA, CDR2 FQGTGA. The CDR3 DNA follows: TGTGCCAGCAGCTTAGCGGGGGCGCTAGAGACCCAGTACTTC. Its translation is CASSLAGALETQYF.

The gene calls are TRBV19 and TRBJ2-1, with TRBD2 matching 11 bases. The V gene's germline CDR1 is LNHDA and CDR2 SQIVND (reference sequence). This CDR3 spans 15 amino acids. Trimming took 5 bases from V and 8 from J; bases not matched to a gene: 8. The CDR3 region is CASSRSGRAIYEQFF. DNA of the CDR3: TGTGCCAGTAGTCGTAGCGGGAGGGCCATATATGAGCAGTTCTTC.

The rearrangement joins TRBV27 to TRBJ1-6, with D possibly TRBD1 on 6 matching bases. This CDR3 is built from 15 residues. V was cut by 5 bases and J by 5 bases, with 13 bases left in between. CDR1 is MNHEY, CDR2 SMNVEV, per germline (reference sequence). The CDR3 nucleotides read TGTGCCAGCAGTCTCCGGACAGTTCATAATTCACCCCTCCACTTT. It translates to CASSLRTVHNSPLHF.

The chain is built from TRBV27 and TRBJ2-1; 10 bases match TRBD2. Germline V gene lookup returns CDR1 MNHEY and CDR2 SMNVEV (reference sequence). Trimming took 7 bases from V and 0 from J; bases not matched to a gene: 12. This CDR3 comprises 18 residues. Here the CDR3 DNA reads TGTGCCAGCATTAGGAGGACTAGCGGAACCTTCTCCTACAATGAGCAGTTCTTC. Protein product: CASIRRTSGTFSYNEQFF.

The genes are TRBV10-1 and TRBJ2-3, with 11 bases matching TRBD2. The CDR3 has 19 amino acids. The junction had 18 bases not matched to a gene; V was cut back by 9 bases and J by 1 base. Germline V gene lookup returns CDR1 WNHNN and CDR2 SYGVQD (reference sequence). The chain's CDR3 is CARNPKTSGNGFRTDTQYF. The CDR3 DNA reads as TGCGCCAGAAACCCCAAGACTAGCGGGAATGGTTTTCGCACAGATACGCAGTATTTT.

V and J are TRBV7-9 and TRBJ1-1; D may be TRBD1 (6 bases). The V gene's germline CDR1 is SEHNR and CDR2 FQNEAQ (reference sequence). Trimming left V 5 bases short and J 3 bases short, with 13 bases between. The CDR3 sequence is 14 residues long. The CDR3 nucleotides are TGTGCCAGCAGCCCATACAGGGAATACACTGAAGCTTTCTTT. The encoded protein is CASSPYREYTEAFF.